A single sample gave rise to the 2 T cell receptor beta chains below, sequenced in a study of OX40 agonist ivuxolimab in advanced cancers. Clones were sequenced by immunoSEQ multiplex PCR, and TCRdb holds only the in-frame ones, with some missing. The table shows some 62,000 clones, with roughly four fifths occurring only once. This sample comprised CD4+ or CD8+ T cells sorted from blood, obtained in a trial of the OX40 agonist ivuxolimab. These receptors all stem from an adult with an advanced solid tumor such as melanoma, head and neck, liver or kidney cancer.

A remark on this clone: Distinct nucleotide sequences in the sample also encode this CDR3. The CDR3 bases are TGCGCCAGCAGCTTGGGAGGCCTGCAAGAGACCCAGTACTTC. It yields the protein CASSLGGLQETQYF. The chain is built from TRBV5-1 and TRBJ2-5; no clear D. The CDR3 extends over 14 amino acids. V gave up 0 bases and J gave up 2 bases, with 8 bases separating them. Germline CDR1 reads SGHRS; CDR2 reads YFSETQ. Full variable domain (rest looked up from reference TRBV5-1 and TRBJ2-5): KAGVTQTPRYLIKTRGQQVTLSCSPISGHRSVSWYQQTPGQGLQFLFEYFSETQRNKGNFPGRFSGRQFSNSRSEMNVSTLELGDSALYLCASSLGGLQETQYFGPGTRLLVL.

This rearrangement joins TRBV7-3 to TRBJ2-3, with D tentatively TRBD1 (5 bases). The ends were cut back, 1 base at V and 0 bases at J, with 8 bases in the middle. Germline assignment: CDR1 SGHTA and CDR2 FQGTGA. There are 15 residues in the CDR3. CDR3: CASSLRGASTDTQYF. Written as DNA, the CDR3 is TGTGCCAGCAGCTTAAGGGGCGCGAGCACAGATACGCAGTATTTT.